This T cell receptor beta chain was found in a study of cytomegalovirus exposure and HLA in healthy donors. Study conclusions and caveats: Listed as cytomegalovirus-associated were more than 150 TCR beta chains. Per published accounts, TCR beta sequences correctly predicted the HLA-A and HLA-B alleles of most subjects. Previous analysis showed most TCR beta V segments were productive about 90% or about 30% of the time.

This PCR relied on a set of 60 Vbeta primers and 13 Jbeta primers. Profiled with immunoSEQ multiplex PCR; TCRdb holds only in-frame clones, not every one. The sample lists about 120,000 clones, 78% occurring once. Germline CDR1 SGDLS, CDR2 YYNGEE. V lost 0 bases and J lost 5, with 12 bases in between. The CDR3 has 15 residues. On this clone: Antigen specificity is unknown.

This chain uses TRBV9 with TRBJ2-1, with TRBD2 as a possible D gene (6 bases). The sequenced sample consisted of PBMCs. This TCR came from a man younger than 40 in good health and CMV-seropositive. CDR3 amino acids: CASSVGGKWDNEQFF. The DNA of the CDR3 is TGTGCCAGCAGCGTAGGCGGGAAATGGGACAATGAGCAGTTCTTC.